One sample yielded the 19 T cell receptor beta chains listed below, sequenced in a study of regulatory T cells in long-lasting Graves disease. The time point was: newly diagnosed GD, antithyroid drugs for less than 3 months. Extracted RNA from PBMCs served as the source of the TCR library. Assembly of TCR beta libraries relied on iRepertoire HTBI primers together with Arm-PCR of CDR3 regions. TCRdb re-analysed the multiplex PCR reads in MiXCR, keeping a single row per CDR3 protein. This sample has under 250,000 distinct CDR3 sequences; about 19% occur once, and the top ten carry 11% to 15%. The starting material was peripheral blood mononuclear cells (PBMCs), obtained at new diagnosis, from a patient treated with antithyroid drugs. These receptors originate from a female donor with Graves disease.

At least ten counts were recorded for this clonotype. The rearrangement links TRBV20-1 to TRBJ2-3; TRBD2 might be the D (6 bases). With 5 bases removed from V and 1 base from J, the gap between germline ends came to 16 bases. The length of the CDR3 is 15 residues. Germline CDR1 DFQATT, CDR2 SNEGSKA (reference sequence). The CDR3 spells CSASGGIAGTDTQYF. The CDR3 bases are TGCAGTGCTTCTGGGGGGATAGCTGGCACAGATACGCAGTATTTT.

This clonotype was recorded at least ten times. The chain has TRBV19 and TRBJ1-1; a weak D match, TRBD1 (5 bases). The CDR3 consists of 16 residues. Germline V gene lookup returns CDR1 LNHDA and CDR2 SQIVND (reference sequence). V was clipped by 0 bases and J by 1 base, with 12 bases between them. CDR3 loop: CASSIEGQGPNTEAFF. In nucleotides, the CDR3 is TGTGCCAGTAGTATAGAAGGGCAGGGTCCGAACACTGAAGCTTTCTTT.

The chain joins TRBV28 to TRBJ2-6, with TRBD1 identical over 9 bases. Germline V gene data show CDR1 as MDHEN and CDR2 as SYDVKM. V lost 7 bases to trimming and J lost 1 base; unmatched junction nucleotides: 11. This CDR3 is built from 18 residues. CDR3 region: CASTPFGQGSSGANVLTF. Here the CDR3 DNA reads TGTGCCAGCACCCCTTTTGGACAGGGGTCTTCTGGGGCCAACGTCCTGACTTTC.

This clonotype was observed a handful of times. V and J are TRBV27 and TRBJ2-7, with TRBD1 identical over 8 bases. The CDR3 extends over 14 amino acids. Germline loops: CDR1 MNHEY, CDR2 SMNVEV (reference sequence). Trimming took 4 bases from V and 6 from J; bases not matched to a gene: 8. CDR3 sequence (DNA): TGTGCCAGCAGTTACTGGACAGGGCAAAGCGAGCAGTACTTC. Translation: CASSYWTGQSEQYF.

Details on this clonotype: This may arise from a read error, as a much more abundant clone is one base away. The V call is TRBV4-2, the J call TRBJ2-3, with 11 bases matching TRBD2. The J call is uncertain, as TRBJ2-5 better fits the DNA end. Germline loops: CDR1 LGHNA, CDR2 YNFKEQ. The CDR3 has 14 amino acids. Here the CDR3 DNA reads TGTGCCAGCATAAACCCTAGCGGGGGGGAGACCCAGTACTTC. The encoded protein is CASINPSGGETQYF.

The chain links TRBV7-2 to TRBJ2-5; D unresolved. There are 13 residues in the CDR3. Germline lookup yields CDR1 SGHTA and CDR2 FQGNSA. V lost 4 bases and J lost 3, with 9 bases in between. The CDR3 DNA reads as TGTGCCAGCAGCTCCGGAGTAGAAGAGACCCAGTACTTC. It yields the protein CASSSGVEETQYF.

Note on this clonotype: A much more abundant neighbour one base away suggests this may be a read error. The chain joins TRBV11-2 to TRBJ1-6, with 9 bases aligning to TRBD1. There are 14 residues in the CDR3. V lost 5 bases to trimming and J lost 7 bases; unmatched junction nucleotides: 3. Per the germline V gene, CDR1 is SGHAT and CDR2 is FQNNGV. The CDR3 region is CASSRGTGNSPLHF. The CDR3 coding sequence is TGTGCCAGCAGCCGCGGGACAGGGAATTCACCCCTCCACTTT.

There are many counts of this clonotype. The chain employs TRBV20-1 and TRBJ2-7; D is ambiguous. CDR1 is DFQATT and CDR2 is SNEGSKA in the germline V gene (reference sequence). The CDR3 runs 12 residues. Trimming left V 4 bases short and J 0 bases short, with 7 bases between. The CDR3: CSAIESSYEQYF. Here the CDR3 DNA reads TGCAGTGCTATCGAGTCCTCCTACGAGCAGTACTTC.

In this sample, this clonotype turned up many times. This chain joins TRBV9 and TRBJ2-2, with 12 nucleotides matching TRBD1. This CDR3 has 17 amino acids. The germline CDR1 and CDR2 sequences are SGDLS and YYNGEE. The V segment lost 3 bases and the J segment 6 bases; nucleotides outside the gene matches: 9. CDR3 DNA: TGTGCCAGCAGCGCTCCCGGGACAGGGGGCAAGGCCGGGGAGCTGTTTTTT. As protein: CASSAPGTGGKAGELFF.

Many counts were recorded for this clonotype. The CDR3 reads CASSEELAGRETQYF. The CDR3 DNA follows: TGTGCCAGCAGTGAAGAACTAGCGGGACGAGAGACCCAGTACTTC. This rearrangement joins TRBV2 to TRBJ2-5, with 10 bases matching TRBD2. Germline V CDR1 and CDR2: SNHLY, FYNNEI. Trimming cost V 1 base and J 4 bases; bases outside gene matches: 3. There are 15 residues in the CDR3.

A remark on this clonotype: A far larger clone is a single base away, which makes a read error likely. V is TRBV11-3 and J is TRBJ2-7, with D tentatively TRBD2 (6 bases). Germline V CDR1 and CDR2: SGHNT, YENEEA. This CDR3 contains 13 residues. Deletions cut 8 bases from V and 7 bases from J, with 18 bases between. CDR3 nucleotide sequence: TGTGCCAGCGGCCCTCTGCCCAGCGGGGAGCAGTACTTC. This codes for CASGPLPSGEQYF.

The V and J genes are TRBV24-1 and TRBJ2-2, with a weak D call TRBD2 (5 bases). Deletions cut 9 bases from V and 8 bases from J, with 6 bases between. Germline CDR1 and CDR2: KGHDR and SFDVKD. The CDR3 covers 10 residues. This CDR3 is CATGGGELFF. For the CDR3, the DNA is TGTGCCACCGGCGGGGGGGAGCTGTTTTTT.

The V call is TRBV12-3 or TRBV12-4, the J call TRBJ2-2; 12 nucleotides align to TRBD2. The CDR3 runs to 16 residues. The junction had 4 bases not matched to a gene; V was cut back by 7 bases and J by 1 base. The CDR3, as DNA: TGTGCCAGCAACCTAGCGGGGGGGATGAACACCGGGGAGCTGTTTTTT. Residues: CASNLAGGMNTGELFF.

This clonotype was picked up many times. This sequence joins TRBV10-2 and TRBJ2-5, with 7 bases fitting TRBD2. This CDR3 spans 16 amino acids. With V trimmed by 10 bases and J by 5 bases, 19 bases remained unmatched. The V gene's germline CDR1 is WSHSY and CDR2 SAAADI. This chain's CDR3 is CAIHESGAQAGETQYF. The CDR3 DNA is TGCGCCATACACGAAAGCGGGGCCCAGGCGGGGGAGACCCAGTACTTC.

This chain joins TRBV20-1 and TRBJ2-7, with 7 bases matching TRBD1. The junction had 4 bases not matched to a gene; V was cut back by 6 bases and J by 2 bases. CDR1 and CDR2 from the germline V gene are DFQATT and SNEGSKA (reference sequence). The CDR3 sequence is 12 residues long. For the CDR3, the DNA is TGCAGTGCCGGGACAGCGACCTACGAGCAGTACTTC. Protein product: CSAGTATYEQYF.

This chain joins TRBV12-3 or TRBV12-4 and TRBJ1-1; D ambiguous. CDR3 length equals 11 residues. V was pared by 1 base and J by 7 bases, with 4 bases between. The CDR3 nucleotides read TGTGCCAGCAGTTTAGTTGGTGAAGCTTTCTTT. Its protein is CASSLVGEAFF.

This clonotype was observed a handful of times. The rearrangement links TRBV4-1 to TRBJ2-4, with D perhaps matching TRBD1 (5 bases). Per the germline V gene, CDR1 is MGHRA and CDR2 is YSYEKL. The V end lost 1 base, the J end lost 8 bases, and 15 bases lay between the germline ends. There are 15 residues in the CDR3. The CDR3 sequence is CASSQGRGGIDIQYF. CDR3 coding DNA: TGCGCCAGCAGCCAAGGTAGGGGCGGCATAGACATTCAGTACTTC.

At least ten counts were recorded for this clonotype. CDR3: CASSFGGSGTDTQYF. DNA for the CDR3: TGTGCCAGCAGCTTCGGGGGGTCTGGCACAGATACGCAGTATTTT. The chain couples TRBV7-9 to TRBJ2-3, with 7 bases that match TRBD2. CDR1 and CDR2 from the germline V gene are SEHNR and FQNEAQ (reference sequence). The V segment lost 3 bases and the J segment 1 base; nucleotides outside the gene matches: 4. The CDR3 runs to 15 residues.

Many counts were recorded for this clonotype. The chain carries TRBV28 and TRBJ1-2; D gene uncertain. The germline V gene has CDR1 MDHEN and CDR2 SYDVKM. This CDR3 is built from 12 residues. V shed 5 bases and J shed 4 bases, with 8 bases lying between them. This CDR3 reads CASSPPGYGYTF. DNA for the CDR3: TGTGCCAGCAGTCCACCCGGCTATGGCTACACCTTC.